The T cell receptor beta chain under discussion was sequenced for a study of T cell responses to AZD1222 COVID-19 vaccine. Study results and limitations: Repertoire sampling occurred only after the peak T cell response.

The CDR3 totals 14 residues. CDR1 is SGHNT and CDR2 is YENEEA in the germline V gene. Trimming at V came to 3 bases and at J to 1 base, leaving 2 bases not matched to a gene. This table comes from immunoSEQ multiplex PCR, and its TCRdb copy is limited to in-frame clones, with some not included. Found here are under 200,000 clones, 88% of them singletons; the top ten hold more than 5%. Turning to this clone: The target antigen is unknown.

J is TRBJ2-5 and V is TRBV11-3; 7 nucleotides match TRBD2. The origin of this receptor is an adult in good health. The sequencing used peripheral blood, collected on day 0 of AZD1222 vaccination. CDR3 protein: CASSFRTSQETQYF. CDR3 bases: TGTGCCAGCAGCTTCCGGACTAGCCAAGAGACCCAGTACTTC.